This T cell receptor (beta chain) derives from a study of blood T cells in healthy people across ages. Study observations and caveats: Observed TCR beta diversity per million T cells went down as age went up. This fall followed a roughly linear course with age.

About this clonotype itself: The antigen is undetermined.

The CDR3 is made up of 16 amino acids. Germline V gene lookup returns CDR1 SGHVS and CDR2 FNYEAQ. V lost 1 base, J lost 0 bases, and 10 bases lay in between. A sample-barcoded 5' primer and a J-beta primer mix were used in a second PCR of roughly 7 to 11 cycles. A template-switch adaptor containing 12 random nucleotides labeled each cDNA molecule. One entry per CDR3 protein results from TCRdb running MiXCR on the 5' RACE reads. Of approximately 1.5 million distinct CDR3 sequences listed, about 42% are singletons. The TCR originated in a woman between 18 and 29 years old in good health. Sequences were obtained from blood. The chain joins TRBV7-6 to TRBJ1-3; tentative D call: TRBD1 (5 bases). Written as DNA, the CDR3 is TGTGCCAGCAGCTTAGACGCAGGGAGCTCTGGAAACACCATATATTTT. This gives the protein CASSLDAGSSGNTIYF.